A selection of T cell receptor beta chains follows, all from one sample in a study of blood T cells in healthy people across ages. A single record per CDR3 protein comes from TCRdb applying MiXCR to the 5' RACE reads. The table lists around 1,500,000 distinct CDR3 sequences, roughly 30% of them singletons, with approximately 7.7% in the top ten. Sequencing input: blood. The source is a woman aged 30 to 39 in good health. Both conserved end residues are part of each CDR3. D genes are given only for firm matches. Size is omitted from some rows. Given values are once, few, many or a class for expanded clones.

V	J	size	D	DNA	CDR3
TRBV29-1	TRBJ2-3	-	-	TGCAGCGGCCGGGGCGACCCCCGCACAGATACGCAGTATTTT	CSGRGDPRTDTQYF
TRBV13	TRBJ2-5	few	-	TGTGCCAGCAGCCCAAGGGACGCCCAAGAGACCCAGTACTTC	CASSPRDAQETQYF
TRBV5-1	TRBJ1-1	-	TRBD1	TGCGGCAGCAGCCGGACAGGAGACGGGGGCACTGAAGCTTTCTTT	CGSSRTGDGGTEAFF
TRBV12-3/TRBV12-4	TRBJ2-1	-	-	TGTGCCAGCAGTTTTATCGTCCAGCGGCTGGTGGTCAATGAGCAGTTCTTC	CASSFIVQRLVVNEQFF
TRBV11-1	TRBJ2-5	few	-	TGTGCCAGCAGCTTAGGCAAACGGCGGGCGTGGACCCAGTACTTC	CASSLGKRRAWTQYF
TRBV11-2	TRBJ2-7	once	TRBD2	TGTGCCAGCAGCACGTTAGCGGGGAGCAGGGGCAATGAGCAGTACTTC	CASSTLAGSRGNEQYF
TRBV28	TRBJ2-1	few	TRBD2	TGTGCCAGCAGTTTATCCCCAGCGGGGATCTATGTTGAGCAGTTCTTC	CASSLSPAGIYVEQFF
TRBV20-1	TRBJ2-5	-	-	TGCTGTGCTAGAAGAGACGATGGAGAGACCCAGTACTTC	CCARRDDGETQYF
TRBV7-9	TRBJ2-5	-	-	TGTGCCAGCAGCTTAGCTCTCGAACAAGAGACCCAGTACTTC	CASSLALEQETQYF
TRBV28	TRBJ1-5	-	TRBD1	TGTGCCATCAGGCAGGGGGCATATCAGCCCCAGCATTTT	CAIRQGAYQPQHF
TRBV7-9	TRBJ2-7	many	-	TGTGCCAGCACCCCCGGGGTATCCTACGAGCAGTACTTC	CASTPGVSYEQYF
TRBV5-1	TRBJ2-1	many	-	TGCGCCAGCAGCCCCCAGGCCAGCTCCTACAATGAGCAGTTCTTC	CASSPQASSYNEQFF
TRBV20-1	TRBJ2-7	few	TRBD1	TGCAGTCTTACCGGGACAGGGTACGAGCAGTACTTC	CSLTGTGYEQYF
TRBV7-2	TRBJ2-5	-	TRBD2	TGTGCCAGCAGGCCTTCTAGCGGAGTCTTTTCGGAGACCCAGTACTTC	CASRPSSGVFSETQYF
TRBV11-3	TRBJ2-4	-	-	TGTGCCAGCAGCTCCCGGGCGGGAAACATTCAGTACTTC	CASSSRAGNIQYF
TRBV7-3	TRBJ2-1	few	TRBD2	TGTGCCAGCAGCTTACTTCCCCCGGGAGGAGACAATGAGCAGTTCTTC	CASSLLPPGGDNEQFF
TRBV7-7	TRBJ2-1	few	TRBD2	TGTGCCAGCAGCTCCTCACTAGCGGGAGTACACAATGAGCAGTTCTTC	CASSSSLAGVHNEQFF
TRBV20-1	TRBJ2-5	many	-	TGCAGTGCTCGGCCGTTAGGGAATTGGGAGACCCAGTACTTC	CSARPLGNWETQYF
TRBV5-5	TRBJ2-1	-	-	TGTGCCAGCAGCTACGAAGCGGTTTCCTACAATGAGCAGTTCTTC	CASSYEAVSYNEQFF
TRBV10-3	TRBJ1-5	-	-	TGTGCCATCAGTGATCAAGGGGTCCAGCCCCAGCATTTT	CAISDQGVQPQHF
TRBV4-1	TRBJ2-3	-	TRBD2	TGCGCCAGCAGCCAAGCCGGGACTAGCGGGAGCACAGATACGCAGTATTTT	CASSQAGTSGSTDTQYF
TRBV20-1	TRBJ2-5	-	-	TGCAGTGCTAGAGATCAGCAGGGTTGTGAGACCCAGTACTTC	CSARDQQGCETQYF
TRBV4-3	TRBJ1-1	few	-	TGCGCCAGCAGCCTAAACAGATTCTTCACTGAAGCTTTCTTT	CASSLNRFFTEAFF
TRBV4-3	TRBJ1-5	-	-	TGCGCCAGCAGTCAAGATTTCAACCGCGGGCGACATCAGCCCCAGCATTTT	CASSQDFNRGRHQPQHF
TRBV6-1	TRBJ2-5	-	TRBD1	TGTGCCAGCATGTCAGGGGGCCGGGAGACCCAGTACTTC	CASMSGGRETQYF
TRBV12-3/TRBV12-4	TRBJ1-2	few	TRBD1	TGTGCCAGCAGCTCCGGGACAGCGGATGGCTACACCTTC	CASSSGTADGYTF
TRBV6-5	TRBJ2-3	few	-	TGTGCCAGCAGGCGATATCTTAGCACAGATATGCAGTATTTT	CASRRYLSTDMQYF
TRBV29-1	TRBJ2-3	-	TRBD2	TGCAGCGTTTGGCGGGGGGGAGGCACAGATACGCAGTATTTT	CSVWRGGGTDTQYF
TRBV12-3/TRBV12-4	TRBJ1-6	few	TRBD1	TGTGCCAGCAGTAGGACAGGGGGTCCCTATAATTCACCCCTCCACTTT	CASSRTGGPYNSPLHF
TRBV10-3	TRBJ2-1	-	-	TGTGCCATCAGTGGCAGAGGTCAATCGGCCGGCGAGCAGTTCTTC	CAISGRGQSAGEQFF
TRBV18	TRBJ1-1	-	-	TGTGCCAGCTCACCCGTCGGGGGCCGCGGACTGAACACTGAAGCTTTCTTT	CASSPVGGRGLNTEAFF
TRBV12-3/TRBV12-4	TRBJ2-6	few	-	TGTGCCAGCACCCTAAGGGGGGCTGGGGCCAACGTCCTGACTTTC	CASTLRGAGANVLTF
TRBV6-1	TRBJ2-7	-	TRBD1	TGTGCCAGCAACCACTCAGGGGGTAAGTCCTACGAGCAGTACTTC	CASNHSGGKSYEQYF
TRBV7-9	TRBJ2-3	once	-	TGTGCCAGCAGCGAAAATGAGATTACGCAGTATTTT	CASSENEITQYF
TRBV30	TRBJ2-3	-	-	TGTGCCTGGAGTTCACCTCTTGGACTAAGAAAGGATACGCAGTATTTT	CAWSSPLGLRKDTQYF
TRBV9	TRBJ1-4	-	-	TGTGCCAGCAGCGTTTCGACAGGTCTAGGTGAAAAACTGTTTTTT	CASSVSTGLGEKLFF
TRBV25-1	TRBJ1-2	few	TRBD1	TGTGCCAGCAGTGAGATGGGACAGGGAGGAGGCTACACCTTC	CASSEMGQGGGYTF
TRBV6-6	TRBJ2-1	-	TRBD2	TGTGCCAGCAGTTACTCACCGGGGGGGAGGGACAATGAGCAGTTCTTC	CASSYSPGGRDNEQFF
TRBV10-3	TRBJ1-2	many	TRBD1	TGTGCCATCAGTAACAGGGGTGAAGGGTATGGCTACACCTTC	CAISNRGEGYGYTF
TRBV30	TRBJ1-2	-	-	TGTGCCTGGAGTTTGACCCCTCGGGTGGCTAACTATGGCTACACCTTC	CAWSLTPRVANYGYTF
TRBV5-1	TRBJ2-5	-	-	TGCACCAGCAGCTTCCCCTGGGCCCAGCAGGAAGAGACCCAGTACTTC	CTSSFPWAQQEETQYF
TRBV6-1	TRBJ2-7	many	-	TGTGCCAGCAGTGACCCCGGTAGCACTTCCTACGAGCAGTACTTC	CASSDPGSTSYEQYF
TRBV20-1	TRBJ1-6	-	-	TGCAGTGCTAGAGGGGCAGCCGGGGGCCCCAATTCACCCCTCCACTTT	CSARGAAGGPNSPLHF
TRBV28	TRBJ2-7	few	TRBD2	TGTGCCAGCAGTTTATACCTCGGGACTACTACCTACGAGCAGTACTTC	CASSLYLGTTTYEQYF
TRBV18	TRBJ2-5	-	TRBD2	TGTGCCAGCGGGACTAGTGAGACCCAGTACTTC	CASGTSETQYF
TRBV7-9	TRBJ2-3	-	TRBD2	TGTGCCAGGACTCGACTAGCGGGTCTCGCAGATACGCAGTATTTT	CARTRLAGLADTQYF
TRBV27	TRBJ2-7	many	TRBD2	TGTGCCACCTCCCCCGGGACTAGCGGGAGAGTCGTGCAGTACTTC	CATSPGTSGRVVQYF
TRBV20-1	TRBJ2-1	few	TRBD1	TGCAGTGCTGCGGGACAGGGGGCTACTAATTACAATGAGCAGTTCTTC	CSAAGQGATNYNEQFF
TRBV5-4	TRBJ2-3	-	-	TGTGCCAGTCTGGGGGAGGTCACAGATACGCAGTATTTT	CASLGEVTDTQYF
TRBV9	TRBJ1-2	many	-	TGTGCCAGCAGGCCCCTGGCCTACTATGGCTACACCTTC	CASRPLAYYGYTF
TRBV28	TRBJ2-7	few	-	TGTGCCAGCAGTTCGAGGACAGTAACCTACGAGCAGTACTTC	CASSSRTVTYEQYF
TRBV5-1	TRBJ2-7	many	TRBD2	TGCGCCAGCCAGCGGGAGCCACAACGCTACGAGCAGTACTTC	CASQREPQRYEQYF
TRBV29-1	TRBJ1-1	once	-	TGCAGCGGTGGAGGGACGTCCGGAATGAACACTGAAGCTTTCTTT	CSGGGTSGMNTEAFF
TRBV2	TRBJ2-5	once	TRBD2	TGTGCCAGCAGTAATCTAGCGGGGGGGCCGGGGACCCAGTACTTC	CASSNLAGGPGTQYF
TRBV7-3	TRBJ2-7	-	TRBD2	TGTGCCAGCAGCCTAACTGGGACTAGCGGCCCCTACGAGCAGTACTTC	CASSLTGTSGPYEQYF
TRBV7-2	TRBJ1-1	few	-	TGTGCCAGCAGCTGCGGGGCCATGAACACTGAAGCTTTCTTT	CASSCGAMNTEAFF
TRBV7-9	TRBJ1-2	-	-	TGTGCCAGTCGCCCCGGGTTTACCGGCGGGGACGCAGGCTACACCTTC	CASRPGFTGGDAGYTF